This passage covers 23 T cell receptor beta chains from one sample sequenced in a study of blood T cell repertoires in COVID-19 (dated by TCRdb to between 2020 and 2021). The receptor library was made with the immunoSEQ multiplex PCR assay. TCRdb carries this immuneACCESS record with in-frame sequences only. Its versions omit some clonotypes, under half of them owing to an unresolved V gene in the studies checked, with the rest unexplained. Here the sample has over 150,000 clones; about 83% occur a single time. The biggest ten clones account for 10% of the sample. The sequenced sample was peripheral blood. These receptor sequences come from a woman between 70 and 85 years old with COVID-19, enrolled during active disease.

The rearrangement links TRBV11-2 to TRBJ2-7; the match to TRBD1 covers 7 bases. This CDR3 comprises 13 residues. The J segment lost 4 bases and the V segment lost 5 bases, leaving 5 bases of the junction unmatched. CDR1 and CDR2 (germline): SGHAT, FQNNGV. CDR3 coding DNA: TGTGCCAGCAGCCCTGGGACAGAATACGAGCAGTACTTC. Translating gives CASSPGTEYEQYF.

The V call is TRBV9, the J call TRBJ2-6; no clear D. Trimming left V 4 bases short and J 0 bases short, with 5 bases between. The CDR3 is 14 residues long. Germline lookup yields CDR1 SGDLS and CDR2 YYNGEE. The CDR3 region has the DNA TGTGCCAGCAGCCTGTCCTCTGGGGCCAACGTCCTGACTTTC. Amino acids: CASSLSSGANVLTF.

The chain links TRBV30 to TRBJ1-6; TRBD1 is a possible D gene (6 bases). V dropped 5 bases and J dropped 7 bases, with 12 bases sitting between them. This CDR3 is 13 amino acids long. Germline CDR1 and CDR2: GTSNPN and SVGIG (reference sequence). Written as DNA, the CDR3 is TGTGCCTGGGTGACAGGTGCCAATTCACCCCTCCACTTT. Translated: CAWVTGANSPLHF.

The V and J genes are TRBV4-1 and TRBJ2-1; weak D call: TRBD2 (6 bases). The CDR3 totals 15 residues. Germline CDR1 is MGHRA and CDR2 is YSYEKL. V shed 0 bases and J shed 3 bases, with 9 bases lying between them. The DNA for the CDR3 is TGCGCCAGCAGCCAAGAAGGAGCGGGCTACAATGAGCAGTTCTTC. This translates into CASSQEGAGYNEQFF.

The chain recombines TRBV5-1 with TRBJ2-7; 12 bases agree with TRBD2. The CDR3 has 15 residues. Germline lookup yields CDR1 SGHRS and CDR2 YFSETQ. Trimming removed 3 bases from V and 5 bases from J; junction bases left unmatched: 6. CDR3 in amino acids: CASSYLAGGSDEQYF. The CDR3 coding sequence is TGCGCCAGCAGCTATCTAGCGGGGGGGTCCGACGAGCAGTACTTC.

For this clone: Within the sample, other DNA sequences also encode this same CDR3. This sequence joins TRBV7-2 and TRBJ1-1, with TRBD1 matching 9 bases. Unmatched junction bases numbered 9, after V lost 5 bases and J lost 11 bases. The CDR3 runs 13 residues. Germline lookup yields CDR1 SGHTA and CDR2 FQGNSA. The CDR3 reads CASSVQGASEAFF. The CDR3 bases are TGTGCCAGCAGCGTACAGGGGGCTAGTGAGGCTTTCTTT.

This clone was counted between two and nine times. V gene TRBV5-1 combines with J gene TRBJ1-6, with TRBD1 matching over 11 bases. Germline CDR1 and CDR2: SGHRS and YFSETQ. The V segment lost 4 bases and the J segment 10 bases; nucleotides outside the gene matches: 7. The CDR3 contains 15 residues. CDR3 loop: CASSGRTGGHSPLHF. As DNA, the CDR3 is TGCGCCAGCAGCGGTAGGACAGGGGGCCACTCACCCCTCCACTTT.

The chain is built from TRBV2 and TRBJ2-5; 7 bases fit TRBD2. This CDR3 comprises 14 residues. J gave up 2 bases and V 6 bases, and 6 bases lay outside the gene matches. CDR1 SNHLY and CDR2 FYNNEI come from the germline V gene. The DNA of the CDR3 is TGTGCCAGCAGGCCTTCTAGCGGTCAAGAGACCCAGTACTTC. It encodes CASRPSSGQETQYF.

This clone has just a few counts. The genes are TRBV28 and TRBJ1-5; 10 bases are shared with TRBD1. J was trimmed by 7 bases and V by 5 bases; bases with no gene match: 11. The germline V gene encodes CDR1 MDHEN and CDR2 SYDVKM. The CDR3 extends over 16 amino acids. Written as DNA, the CDR3 is TGTGCCAGCAGTCAAGCTAGGACAGGGGGGGGACAGCCCCAGCATTTT. Translation gives CASSQARTGGGQPQHF.

The chain carries TRBV7-2 and TRBJ1-5, with 7 bases aligning to TRBD1. The junction had 8 bases not matched to a gene; V was cut back by 6 bases and J by 3 bases. Germline assignment: CDR1 SGHTA and CDR2 FQGNSA. This CDR3 is 15 amino acids long. Here the CDR3 reads CASSTNRGSNQPQHF. The CDR3 DNA reads as TGTGCCAGCAGTACAAACAGGGGATCCAATCAGCCCCAGCATTTT.

The chain couples TRBV1 to TRBJ1-4; the table's D gene call, TRBD1, was not cross checked with the DNA. TRBV1 is an annotated pseudogene. The CDR3 length is 18 residues. The CDR3 region has the DNA TGCACCAGCAGCCAAGATTTGGGACAGGGGACAACTAATGAAAAACTGTTTTTT. As protein: CTSSQDLGQGTTNEKLFF.

J is TRBJ1-2 and V is TRBV12-3 or TRBV12-4; a possible D gene is TRBD1 (6 bases). The V gene lost 6 bases and the J gene lost 7 bases, with 12 bases spanning the gap. This CDR3 has 12 amino acids. The CDR3 nucleotides are TGTGCCAGCAGGCTGAGGGGGTCTGGCTACACCTTC. This sequence encodes CASRLRGSGYTF.

This clone has a handful of counts. CDR3 protein: CASGQIRAEAFF. The CDR3 region has the DNA TGTGCCTCGGGACAGATCAGGGCTGAAGCTTTCTTT. V gene TRBV30 combines with J gene TRBJ1-1; TRBD1 matches 7 bases. CDR3 length: 12 residues. Per the germline V gene, CDR1 is GTSNPN and CDR2 is SVGIG (reference sequence). With V trimmed by 7 bases and J by 6 bases, 8 bases remained unmatched. Looking up the rest from reference TRBV30 and TRBJ1-1 gives the full variable domain: SQTIHQWPATLVQPVGSPLSLECTVEGTSNPNLYWYRQAAGRGLQLLFYSVGIGQISSEVPQNLSASRPQDRQFILSSKKLLLSDSGFYLCASGQIRAEAFFGQGTRLTVV.

The genes are TRBV9 and TRBJ1-6; 7 bases are a match to TRBD1. J was trimmed by 8 bases and V by 4 bases; bases with no gene match: 3. The CDR3 spans 13 residues. CDR1 and CDR2 from the germline V gene are SGDLS and YYNGEE. DNA of the CDR3: TGTGCCAGCAGCTTCACAGGGGATTCACCCCTCCACTTT. It codes for CASSFTGDSPLHF.

In its sample, this clone was seen once. The chain couples TRBV19 to TRBJ1-5, with D perhaps TRBD1 (5 bases). V was cut by 5 bases and J by 4 bases, with 15 bases left in between. The CDR3 extends over 15 amino acids. Germline V gives CDR1 LNHDA, CDR2 SQIVND (reference sequence). DNA of the CDR3: TGTGCCAGTAGTGGGGCGGCAGGACCTAATCAGCCCCAGCATTTT. Translation: CASSGAAGPNQPQHF.

V gene TRBV28 combines with J gene TRBJ1-5; D is ambiguous. The germline V and J ends were trimmed by 7 bases and 6 bases, with 10 bases remaining between them. The CDR3 has 12 residues. Per germline, CDR1 MDHEN and CDR2 SYDVKM. As DNA, the CDR3 is TGTGCCAGCACCCTCCAGGCTCAGCCCCAGCATTTT. Translating it yields CASTLQAQPQHF.

The DNA of the CDR3 is TGTGCCAGCTCCAATATCAGGGGCGCTAACTATGGCTACACCTTC. This sequence encodes CASSNIRGANYGYTF. This sequence joins TRBV18 and TRBJ1-2; a weak D match, TRBD1 (6 bases). Germline V gene sequence: CDR1 KGHSH, CDR2 LQKENI. The CDR3 has 15 residues. Trimming cost V 6 bases and J 0 bases, with 14 bases left between them. Using reference TRBV18 and TRBJ1-2 for the parts outside the CDR3, the full variable domain is NAGVMQNPRHLVRRRGQEARLRCSPMKGHSHVYWYRQLPEEGLKFMVYLQKENIIDESGMPKERFSAEFPKEGPSILRIQQVVRGDSAAYFCASSNIRGANYGYTFGSGTRLTVV.

Details on this clone: The sample holds other DNA sequences that translate to the same CDR3. V usage is TRBV2 and J usage is TRBJ2-7; perhaps TRBD2 as D (7 bases). CDR3 size: 14 residues. Germline CDR1 and CDR2: SNHLY and FYNNEI. Trimming shortened V by 4 bases and J by 6 bases, and 16 bases separated the two germline ends. The chain's CDR3 is CASSVGGGGREQYF. The CDR3 nucleotides are TGTGCCAGCAGTGTGGGGGGAGGGGGGCGCGAGCAGTACTTC.

The chain combines TRBV7-9 with TRBJ2-7; 7 nucleotides agree with TRBD1. The CDR3 covers 14 residues. Trimming cost V 8 bases and J 4 bases; bases outside gene matches: 11. CDR1 and CDR2 from the germline V gene are SEHNR and FQNEAQ (reference sequence). CDR3 DNA: TGTGCCAGCCTAAACGACAGGGTATCGTACGAGCAGTACTTC. Translation gives CASLNDRVSYEQYF.

The chain combines TRBV29-1 with TRBJ1-2; the match to TRBD1 covers 7 bases. The V gene end was trimmed by 7 bases and the J gene end by 4 bases; junction bases not matched to a gene: 6. Germline CDR1 is SQVTM and CDR2 is ANQGSEA. The CDR3 is 12 residues long. The CDR3 coding sequence is TGCAGCGCCGACAGGGCTCCCTATGGCTACACCTTC. Translated: CSADRAPYGYTF. The full variable domain, its missing parts supplied by reference TRBV29-1 and TRBJ1-2, is SAVISQKPSRDICQRGTSLTIQCQVDSQVTMMFWYRQQPGQSLTLIATANQGSEATYESGFVIDKFPISRPNLTFSTLTVSNMSPEDSSIYLCSADRAPYGYTFGSGTRLTVV.

V usage is TRBV10-3 and J usage is TRBJ1-1; the D gene is possibly TRBD1 (5 bases). The CDR3 contains 15 residues. Germline V lookup: CDR1 ENHRY, CDR2 SYGVKD. With 0 bases removed from V and 7 bases from J, the gap between germline ends came to 15 bases. The CDR3 sequence: CAISESGHTPGEAFF. The CDR3 nucleotides read TGTGCCATCAGTGAGTCGGGGCACACACCGGGTGAAGCTTTCTTT.

This clone was counted a single time. The chain uses TRBV27 and TRBJ1-5, with 8 bases fitting TRBD1. Germline CDR1 reads MNHEY; CDR2 reads SMNVEV (reference sequence). The CDR3 runs 14 residues. Trimming at V came to 3 bases and at J to 5 bases, leaving 3 bases not matched to a gene. The CDR3 here is CASSFWDRYQPQHF. The CDR3 coding sequence is TGTGCCAGCAGTTTCTGGGACAGGTATCAGCCCCAGCATTTT.

This clone has just a few counts. The chain carries TRBV18 and TRBJ1-2; 12 nucleotides line up with TRBD1. Germline V gene lookup returns CDR1 KGHSH and CDR2 LQKENI. CDR3 size: 16 residues. The J segment lost 3 bases and the V segment lost 3 bases, leaving 5 bases of the junction unmatched. The CDR3 region is CASSPRDRGLDYGYTF. CDR3 nucleotide sequence: TGTGCCAGCTCACCGCGGGACAGGGGGCTCGACTATGGCTACACCTTC.